This T cell receptor beta chain was sequenced for a study of resident and recirculating memory T cells in vitiligo. Confetti depigmentation, marking active vitiligo, was absent in these patients. TCRdb keeps only in-frame clones here, not all; method: immunoSEQ multiplex PCR. This table has roughly 40,000 clones, 80% to 95% appearing once. The CDR3 length is 13 residues. V gave up 4 bases and J gave up 8 bases; unmatched junction bases: 4. Germline assignment: CDR1 SGHAT and CDR2 FQNNGV. The rearrangement uses TRBV11-2 and TRBJ2-4; 8 bases match TRBD1. This receptor was identified in a male donor with vitiligo. Sequencing input: blood. CDR3 sequence: CASSYGQGDIQYF. The CDR3 coding sequence is TGTGCCAGCAGCTATGGACAGGGTGACATTCAGTACTTC.